Presented here are 14 T cell receptor beta chains from one specimen sequenced in a study of T cells in localized non-small cell lung cancer (dated by TCRdb to the early 2020s). Receptors were amplified or captured by the immunoSEQ multiplex PCR assay. TCRdb's version of the immuneACCESS table is confined to in-frame rearrangements and falls short of the full clone set. An unresolved V gene accounts for under half of the shortfall where checked; the remainder is of unknown origin. Counted in this sample were roughly 34,000 clones; about nine tenths of them appeared once. The ten largest clones represent over 15% of the sample. The material sequenced was peripheral blood mononuclear cells, taken before any cancer treatment. The receptors stem from a man aged 40-75 years with stage III lung adenocarcinoma.

The chain joins TRBV11-2 to TRBJ2-7; D may match TRBD1 or TRBD2 (5 bases each). The CDR3 is made up of 15 amino acids. V dropped 2 bases and J dropped 4 bases, with 15 bases sitting between them. CDR1 and CDR2 from the germline V gene are SGHAT and FQNNGV. Here the CDR3 reads CASSLQRWGIYEQYF. CDR3 DNA: TGTGCCAGCAGCTTACAACGATGGGGGATTTACGAGCAGTACTTC.

In its sample, this clone was seen a few times. The chain employs TRBV7-2 and TRBJ1-2, with 7 positions matching TRBD1. Germline V gives CDR1 SGHTA, CDR2 FQGNSA. Trimming removed 1 base from V and 6 bases from J; junction bases left unmatched: 5. The CDR3 runs 14 residues. The CDR3 is CASSLGVGGDGYTF. DNA of the CDR3: TGTGCCAGCAGCTTAGGTGTAGGGGGCGATGGCTACACCTTC. The full variable domain, completed using reference TRBV7-2 and TRBJ1-2, is GAGVSQSPSNKVTEKGKDVELRCDPISGHTALYWYRQSLGQGLEFLIYFQGNSAPDKSGLPSDRFSAERTGGSVSTLTIQRTQQEDSAVYLCASSLGVGGDGYTFGSGTRLTVV.

This chain uses TRBV5-5 with TRBJ2-4; D gene ambiguous. Looked up from germline, CDR1 is SGHKS and CDR2 is YYEKEE (reference sequence). This CDR3 spans 16 amino acids. V gave up 0 bases and J gave up 6 bases, with 16 bases separating them. The CDR3, as DNA: TGTGCCAGCAGCTTGGGGCTGCCGGGTGGTGGAAACATTCAGTACTTC. Translating it yields CASSLGLPGGGNIQYF.

This clone came up a few times. The V and J genes are TRBV10-3 and TRBJ2-7; 10 bases line up with TRBD1. The junction had 10 bases not matched to a gene; V was cut back by 11 bases and J by 3 bases. Germline CDR1 is ENHRY and CDR2 is SYGVKD. The CDR3 runs to 14 residues. CDR3 in amino acids: CAASGTGAYYEQYF. DNA of the CDR3: TGTGCCGCCTCCGGGACAGGGGCTTACTACGAGCAGTACTTC.

This chain uses TRBV7-3 with TRBJ2-2, with a possible D match to TRBD1 (5 bases). The germline CDR1 and CDR2 sequences are SGHTA and FQGTGA. This CDR3 comprises 15 residues. Trimming pared 5 bases from V and 0 bases from J, leaving 10 bases between. CDR3 sequence: CASSPSTANTGELFF. For the CDR3, the DNA is TGTGCCAGCAGCCCCTCGACAGCGAACACCGGGGAGCTGTTTTTT. Full variable domain (rest looked up from reference TRBV7-3 and TRBJ2-2): GAGVSQTPSNKVTEKGKYVELRCDPISGHTALYWYRQSLGQGPEFLIYFQGTGAADDSGLPNDRFFAVRPEGSVSTLKIQRTERGDSAVYLCASSPSTANTGELFFGEGSRLTVL.

V gene TRBV15 combines with J gene TRBJ1-5; 8 bases match TRBD1. After removal of 1 base from V and 3 bases from J, the junction contained 5 bases not matched to a gene. The germline V gene encodes CDR1 LNHNV and CDR2 YYDKDF (reference sequence). CDR3 length equals 16 residues. The CDR3 region is CATSRGDRRDNQPQHF. The CDR3 bases are TGTGCCACCAGCAGAGGGGACAGGCGCGACAATCAGCCCCAGCATTTT.

This chain connects TRBV11-2 to TRBJ1-1; perhaps TRBD1 as D (6 bases). Looked up from germline, CDR1 is SGHAT and CDR2 is FQNNGV. Trimming took 2 bases from V and 6 from J, leaving 16 bases between them. The CDR3 consists of 15 residues. This chain's CDR3 is CASSLPRGGVSEAFF. In nucleotides, the CDR3 is TGTGCCAGCAGCTTACCGAGGGGGGGAGTGTCTGAAGCTTTCTTT. The variable domain in full, completed from reference TRBV11-2 and TRBJ1-1, reads EAGVAQSPRYKIIEKRQSVAFWCNPISGHATLYWYQQILGQGPKLLIQFQNNGVVDDSQLPKDRFSAERLKGVDSTLKIQPAKLEDSAVYLCASSLPRGGVSEAFFGQGTRLTVV.

This chain joins TRBV15 and TRBJ2-5, with D possibly called TRBD1 or TRBD2 (7 bases each). Germline loops: CDR1 LNHNV, CDR2 YYDKDF (reference sequence). Deletions cut 7 bases from V and 5 bases from J, with 23 bases between. The CDR3 is 16 residues long. This CDR3 reads CATKGGRQGSWETQYF. Here the CDR3 DNA reads TGTGCCACCAAGGGAGGGAGACAGGGATCATGGGAGACCCAGTACTTC.

The chain links TRBV6-5 to TRBJ1-2; maybe TRBD1 (6 bases). CDR1 is MNHEY, CDR2 SVGAGI, per germline. V was pared by 5 bases and J by 12 bases, with 19 bases between. This CDR3 contains 13 residues. The CDR3 DNA reads TGTGCCAGCAGTGAGGTGGACAGTCTCTTCCACACCTTC. Translating it yields CASSEVDSLFHTF.

In this sample, this clone turned up once. This chain links TRBV14 with TRBJ1-4, with 9 bases that match TRBD1. Trimming took 0 bases from V and 5 from J; bases not matched to a gene: 7. This CDR3 has 17 residues. From germline, CDR1 is SGHDN and CDR2 FVKESK. CDR3: CASSQEGRDRENEKLFF. CDR3 coding DNA: TGTGCCAGCAGCCAAGAGGGCCGGGACAGGGAGAATGAAAAACTGTTTTTT.

This clone was seen more than once but under ten times. V and J are TRBV29-1 and TRBJ1-1; D gene uncertain. Germline V lookup: CDR1 SQVTM, CDR2 ANQGSEA. Trimming left V 5 bases short and J 1 base short, with 11 bases between. This CDR3 spans 13 amino acids. The CDR3 protein is CSVLLPGNTEAFF. The CDR3 nucleotides are TGCAGCGTTCTGCTCCCTGGGAACACTGAAGCTTTCTTT.

The table lists this clone with a count of one. This chain joins TRBV27 and TRBJ2-1; no clear D. The germline CDR1 and CDR2 sequences are MNHEY and SMNVEV (reference sequence). V lost 6 bases, J lost 4 bases, and 13 bases lay in between. This CDR3 comprises 14 residues. The CDR3 protein is CASRVRAAYNEQFF. The CDR3 coding sequence is TGTGCCAGCAGAGTAAGGGCCGCTTACAATGAGCAGTTCTTC.

This clone has a single count. The rearrangement uses TRBV7-2 and TRBJ1-2, with a weak D call TRBD1 (6 bases). The germline V and J ends were trimmed by 7 bases and 5 bases, with 17 bases remaining between them. This CDR3 has 14 residues. Germline V gene data show CDR1 as SGHTA and CDR2 as FQGNSA. CDR3 loop: CASTVRGGVYGYTF. The CDR3 DNA follows: TGTGCCAGCACCGTTAGGGGGGGGGTTTATGGCTACACCTTC.

The V call is TRBV2, the J call TRBJ2-7; 9 positions agree with TRBD2. Germline values: CDR1 SNHLY, CDR2 FYNNEI. This CDR3 is 16 amino acids long. After removal of 5 bases from V and 5 bases from J, the junction contained 13 bases not matched to a gene. In DNA form, the CDR3 reads TGTGCCAGCAGTTCGGGCGGGGGGGGTTATTCAGACGAGCAGTACTTC. This translates into CASSSGGGGYSDEQYF.